Below are 5 T cell receptor beta chains sequenced from a single sample in a study of cytomegalovirus exposure and HLA in healthy donors. Only in-frame clones appear in the TCRdb table, and some are missing; sequencing was by immunoSEQ multiplex PCR. The table includes some 65,000 clones, roughly 96% detected once. The source material was PBMCs. The receptors derive from a man aged 18-30 years in good health and CMV-seronegative.

The chain recombines TRBV19 with TRBJ1-1; 9 bases map to TRBD1. The CDR3 totals 14 residues. Germline V lookup: CDR1 LNHDA, CDR2 SQIVND (reference sequence). V trimming: 3 bases; J trimming: 5 bases; junction bases outside the gene matches: 4. CDR3 region: CASSMTGGRTEAFF. CDR3 DNA: TGTGCCAGTAGTATGACAGGGGGGAGGACTGAAGCTTTCTTT.

The genes are TRBV5-1 and TRBJ2-7; 7 bases map to TRBD2. The germline V gene has CDR1 SGHRS and CDR2 YFSETQ. The CDR3 covers 14 residues. The ends lost 3 bases at V and 3 bases at J; junction bases unmatched: 6. CDR3 coding DNA: TGCGCCAGCAGCTCCGGGACTAAATTCTACGAGCAGTACTTC. This gives the protein CASSSGTKFYEQYF.

V and J are TRBV18 and TRBJ2-3; possibly TRBD2 for D (6 bases). CDR1 and CDR2 from the germline V gene are KGHSH and LQKENI. The CDR3 has 15 amino acids. Deletions cut 4 bases from V and 4 bases from J, with 15 bases between. This CDR3 is CASSLGAGEADTQYF. CDR3 coding DNA: TGTGCCAGCTCACTAGGAGCCGGGGAGGCAGATACGCAGTATTTT.

This rearrangement joins TRBV6-1 to TRBJ2-3, with 7 bases matching TRBD2. The CDR3 loop spans 17 amino acids. CDR1 is MNHNS and CDR2 is SASEGT in the germline V gene. V trimming: 4 bases; J trimming: 4 bases; junction bases outside the gene matches: 14. CDR3 sequence (DNA): TGTGCCAGCAGTGGGGCGTTTTTTGCGGGAGCCCCAGATACGCAGTATTTT. This translates into CASSGAFFAGAPDTQYF.

This chain uses TRBV9 with TRBJ1-1; D not resolved. The CDR3 covers 14 residues. Germline V gives CDR1 SGDLS, CDR2 YYNGEE. V lost 0 bases and J lost 0, with 6 bases in between. The CDR3 nucleotides read TGTGCCAGCAGCGTAGATCCCGTGAACACTGAAGCTTTCTTT. Its protein is CASSVDPVNTEAFF.